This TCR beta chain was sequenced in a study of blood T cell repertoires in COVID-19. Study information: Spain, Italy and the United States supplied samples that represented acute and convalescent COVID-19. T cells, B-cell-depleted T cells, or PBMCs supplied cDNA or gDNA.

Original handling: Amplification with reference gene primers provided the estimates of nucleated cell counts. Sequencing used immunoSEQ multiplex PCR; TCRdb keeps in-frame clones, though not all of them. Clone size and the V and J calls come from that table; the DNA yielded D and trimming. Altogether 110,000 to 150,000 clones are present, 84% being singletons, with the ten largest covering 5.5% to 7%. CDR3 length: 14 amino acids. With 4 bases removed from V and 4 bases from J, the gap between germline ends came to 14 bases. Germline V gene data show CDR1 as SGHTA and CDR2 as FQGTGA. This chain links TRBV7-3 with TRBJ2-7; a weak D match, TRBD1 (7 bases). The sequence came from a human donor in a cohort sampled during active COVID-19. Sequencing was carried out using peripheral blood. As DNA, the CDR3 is TGTGCCAGCAGCTACCAGGGGGGACCTTACGAGCAGTACTTC. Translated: CASSYQGGPYEQYF.